Listed below are T cell receptor beta chains from one sample, sequenced in a study of cytomegalovirus exposure and HLA in healthy donors. This table comes from immunoSEQ multiplex PCR, and its TCRdb copy is limited to in-frame clones, with some not included. The table shows about 83,000 clones, with roughly four fifths occurring only once. Sequences were obtained from PBMCs. All receptors come from a woman aged 25 to 39 in good health and CMV-seronegative. The CDR3 runs from the conserved cysteine through the conserved F or W. A D gene is named only where the DNA matches it firmly. The listing skips clone size in some rows; elsewhere it reads once, few, many or a size class.

d_call | clone_size | j_call | v_call | cdr3_nt | cdr3_aa
NA | NA | TRBJ1-1 | TRBV28 | TGTGCCAGCACTCCCTCGGCGGGGTACACTGAAGCTTTCTTT | CASTPSAGYTEAFF
NA | NA | TRBJ2-7 | TRBV28 | TGTGCCTCAACCACGCAGGGAAGGGGCGAGCAGTACTTC | CASTTQGRGEQYF
TRBD2 | few | TRBJ2-7 | TRBV6-1 | TGTGCCAGCAGGTCTAGCGGGAGCTACGAGCAGTACTTC | CASRSSGSYEQYF
TRBD1 | NA | TRBJ2-3 | TRBV18 | TGTGCCAGCTCACCAACAGGGGCAGGAGATACGCAGTATTTT | CASSPTGAGDTQYF
NA | few | TRBJ1-1 | TRBV16 | TGTGCCAGCAGCCAATCGTGGGGGGTCGGGACTGAAGCTTTCTTT | CASSQSWGVGTEAFF
TRBD2 | NA | TRBJ2-5 | TRBV9 | TGTGCCAGCAGCGTAGTAGCGGGAGGTCACGGGGTGGAGACCCAGTACTTC | CASSVVAGGHGVETQYF
NA | NA | TRBJ2-7 | TRBV5-1 | TGCGCCAGCAGCTTGAACGCGGCAGGGTCTGGCTACGAGCAGTACTTC | CASSLNAAGSGYEQYF
TRBD2 | NA | TRBJ2-1 | TRBV19 | TGTGCCAGTAGTATAGCGGGAGGGCCTCTCGCCAATGAGCAGTTCTTC | CASSIAGGPLANEQFF
NA | NA | TRBJ2-3 | TRBV7-9 | TGTGCCAGCAGCCTACCCCGGACAGATACGCAGTATTTT | CASSLPRTDTQYF
TRBD2 | NA | TRBJ2-3 | TRBV27 | TGTGCCAGCAGTTTACGACTAGCGATAGATACGCAGTATTTT | CASSLRLAIDTQYF
NA | NA | TRBJ2-7 | TRBV27 | TGTGCCAGCAGTTTTGGAGGGGCTTCCTACGAGCAGTACTTC | CASSFGGASYEQYF
NA | NA | TRBJ2-5 | TRBV19 | TGTGCCAGTAGTATAGGACAGCAAGAGACCCAGTACTTC | CASSIGQQETQYF
TRBD2 | NA | TRBJ2-7 | TRBV7-8 | TGTGCCAGCAGGCCCGGGACTACCCCCTACGAGCAGTACTTC | CASRPGTTPYEQYF
NA | NA | TRBJ2-3 | TRBV9 | TGTGCCAGCACCCGCTCCGGGGGACTCACAGATACGCAGTATTTT | CASTRSGGLTDTQYF
NA | NA | TRBJ1-2 | TRBV28 | TGTGCCAGCAGCGCATCAGGGGCCCACAACTATGGCTACACCTTC | CASSASGAHNYGYTF
TRBD2 | few | TRBJ2-1 | TRBV27 | TGTGCCAGCAGTTTAGGTAGCGGGAGCAGCAATGAGCAGTTCTTC | CASSLGSGSSNEQFF
TRBD1 | NA | TRBJ1-2 | TRBV5-4 | TGTGCCAGCAGCTTGGCAACAGGGGAGAAGGGCTACACCTTC | CASSLATGEKGYTF
NA | NA | TRBJ2-3 | TRBV5-1 | TGCGCCAGCGGGGACTCCCAGGGAGATACGCAGTATTTT | CASGDSQGDTQYF
TRBD1 | NA | TRBJ2-4 | TRBV28 | TGTGCCAGCAGTCCTCGGACAGGGGGGGGCATTCAGTACTTC | CASSPRTGGGIQYF
TRBD2 | NA | TRBJ2-1 | TRBV27 | TGTGCCACCTTTAGCGGGAGCTCCTACAATGAGCAGTTCTTC | CATFSGSSYNEQFF
TRBD1 | NA | TRBJ1-6 | TRBV13 | TGTGCCAGCAGCTCCCCTACAGGGGATAATTCACCCCTCCACTTT | CASSSPTGDNSPLHF
NA | NA | TRBJ2-7 | TRBV28 | TGTGCCAGCGGAGATACACCTACCTACGAGCAGTACTTC | CASGDTPTYEQYF